This TCR beta chain is from a study of cytomegalovirus exposure and HLA in healthy donors. General study points: A reported reduction in N-insertions relative to the approximately 640-donor mean was seen in an Asian-associated ancestry cluster in a later analysis. For most TCR beta V segments, an earlier analysis put the productive rate at about 87% or about 30% of the time. Clonal expansion, a later analysis showed, was greater in HLA-associated TCR beta chains than in equally common others. A list of 164 TCR beta chains associated with cytomegalovirus was given.

The study ran its PCR with 60 Vbeta and 13 Jbeta primers. Profiling relied on immunoSEQ multiplex PCR, and the TCRdb table lists in-frame clones only, not all of them. The sample includes approximately 150,000 clones, 75% to 80% seen only once; the top ten take around 5.9%. About this clone: The antigen remains unidentified.

In germline, CDR1 is KGHSH, CDR2 LQKENI. The V gene end was trimmed by 2 bases and the J gene end by 4 bases; junction bases not matched to a gene: 5. The CDR3 totals 16 residues. What was sequenced was PBMCs. This clonotype originated in a woman aged 40-49 years in good health and CMV-seropositive. The rearrangement uses TRBV18 and TRBJ2-2, with 9 bases that match TRBD2. This CDR3 reads CASSPRLAEATGELFF. The CDR3 DNA follows: TGTGCCAGCTCACCAAGACTAGCGGAGGCCACCGGGGAGCTGTTTTTT.